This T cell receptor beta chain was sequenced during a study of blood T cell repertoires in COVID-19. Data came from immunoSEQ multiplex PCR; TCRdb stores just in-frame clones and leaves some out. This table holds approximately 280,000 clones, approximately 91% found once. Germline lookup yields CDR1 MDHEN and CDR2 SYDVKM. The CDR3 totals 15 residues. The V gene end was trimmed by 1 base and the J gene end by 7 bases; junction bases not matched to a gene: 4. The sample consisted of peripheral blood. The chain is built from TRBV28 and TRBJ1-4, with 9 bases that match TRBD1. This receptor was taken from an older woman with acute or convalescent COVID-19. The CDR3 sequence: CASSLFSGQGEKLFF. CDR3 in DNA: TGTGCCAGCAGTTTATTTTCGGGACAGGGTGAAAAACTGTTTTTT.